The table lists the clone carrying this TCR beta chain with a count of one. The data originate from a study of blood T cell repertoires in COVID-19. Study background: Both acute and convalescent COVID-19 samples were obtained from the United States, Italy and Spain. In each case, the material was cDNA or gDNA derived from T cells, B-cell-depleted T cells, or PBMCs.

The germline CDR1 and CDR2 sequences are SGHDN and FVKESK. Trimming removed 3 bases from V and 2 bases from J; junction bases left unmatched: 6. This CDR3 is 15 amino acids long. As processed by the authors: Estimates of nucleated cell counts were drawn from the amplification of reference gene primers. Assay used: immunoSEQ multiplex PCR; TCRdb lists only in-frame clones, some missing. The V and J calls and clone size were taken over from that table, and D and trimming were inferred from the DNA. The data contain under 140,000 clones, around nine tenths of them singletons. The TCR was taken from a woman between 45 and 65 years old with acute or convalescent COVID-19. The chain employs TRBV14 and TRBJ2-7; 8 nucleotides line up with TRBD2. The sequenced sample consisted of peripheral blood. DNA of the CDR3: TGTGCCAGCAGCCATCCCCGGGGGGGGGCCTACGAGCAGTACTTC. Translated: CASSHPRGGAYEQYF.